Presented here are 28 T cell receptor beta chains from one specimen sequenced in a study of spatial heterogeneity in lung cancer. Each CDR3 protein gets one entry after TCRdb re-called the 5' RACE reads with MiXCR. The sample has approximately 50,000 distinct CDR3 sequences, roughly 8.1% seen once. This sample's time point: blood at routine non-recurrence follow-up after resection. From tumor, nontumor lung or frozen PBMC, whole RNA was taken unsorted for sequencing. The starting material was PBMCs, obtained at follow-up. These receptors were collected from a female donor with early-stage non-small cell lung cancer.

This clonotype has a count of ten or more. CDR3 sequence (DNA): TGTGCCATTGCCGGGACAGCTAGCACAGATACGCAGTATTTT. Translation gives CAIAGTASTDTQYF. This chain uses TRBV10-3 with TRBJ2-3, with TRBD1 matching 7 bases. Unmatched junction bases numbered 6, after V lost 9 bases and J lost 0 bases. The CDR3 totals 14 residues. The germline CDR1 and CDR2 sequences are ENHRY and SYGVKD.

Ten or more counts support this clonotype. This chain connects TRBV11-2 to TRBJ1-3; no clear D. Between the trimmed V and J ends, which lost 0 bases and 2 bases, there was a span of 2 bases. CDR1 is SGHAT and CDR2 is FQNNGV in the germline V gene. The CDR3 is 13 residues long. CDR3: CASSLDPGNTIYF. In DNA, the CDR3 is TGTGCCAGCAGCTTAGATCCTGGAAACACCATATATTTT. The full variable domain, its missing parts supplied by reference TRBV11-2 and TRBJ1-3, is EAGVAQSPRYKIIEKRQSVAFWCNPISGHATLYWYQQILGQGPKLLIQFQNNGVVDDSQLPKDRFSAERLKGVDSTLKIQPAKLEDSAVYLCASSLDPGNTIYFGEGSWLTVV.

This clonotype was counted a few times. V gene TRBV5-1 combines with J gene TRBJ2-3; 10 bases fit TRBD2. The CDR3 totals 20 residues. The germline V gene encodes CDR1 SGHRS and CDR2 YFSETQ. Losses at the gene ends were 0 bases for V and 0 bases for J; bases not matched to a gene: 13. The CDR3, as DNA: TGCGCCAGCAGCTTGGAACGAAAATCGGGACTAGCGCAAAGCACAGATACGCAGTATTTT. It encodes CASSLERKSGLAQSTDTQYF.

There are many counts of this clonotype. The CDR3 region has the DNA TGTGCCAGCAGCTCTACCCGTGGACAGCGAACCCAGTACTTC. Its protein is CASSSTRGQRTQYF. The chain has TRBV11-2 and TRBJ2-5, with a tentative D call TRBD1 (6 bases). The CDR3 spans 14 residues. Germline-derived CDR1 and CDR2 are SGHAT and FQNNGV. V dropped 4 bases and J dropped 8 bases, with 17 bases sitting between them. The whole variable domain, remainder taken from reference TRBV11-2 and TRBJ2-5, is EAGVAQSPRYKIIEKRQSVAFWCNPISGHATLYWYQQILGQGPKLLIQFQNNGVVDDSQLPKDRFSAERLKGVDSTLKIQPAKLEDSAVYLCASSSTRGQRTQYFGPGTRLLVL.

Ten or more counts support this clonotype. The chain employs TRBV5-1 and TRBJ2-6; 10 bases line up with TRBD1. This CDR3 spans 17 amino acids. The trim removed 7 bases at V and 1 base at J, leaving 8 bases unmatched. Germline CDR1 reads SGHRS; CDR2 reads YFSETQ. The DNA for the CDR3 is TGCGCCAGCCATTCCGGGACAGGGGCTTCTGGGGCCAACGTCCTGACTTTC. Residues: CASHSGTGASGANVLTF.

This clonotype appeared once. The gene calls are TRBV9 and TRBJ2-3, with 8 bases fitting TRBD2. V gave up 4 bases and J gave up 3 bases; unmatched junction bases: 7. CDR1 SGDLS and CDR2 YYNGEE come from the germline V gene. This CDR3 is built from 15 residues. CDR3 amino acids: CASSLSGGVTDTQYF. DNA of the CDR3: TGTGCCAGCAGCCTATCCGGGGGGGTAACAGATACGCAGTATTTT.

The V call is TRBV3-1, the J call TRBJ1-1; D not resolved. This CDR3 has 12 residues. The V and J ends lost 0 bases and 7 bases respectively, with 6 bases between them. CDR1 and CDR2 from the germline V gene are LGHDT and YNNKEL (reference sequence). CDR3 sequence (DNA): TGTGCCAGCAGCCAAGAGTCCGGTGAAGCTTTCTTT. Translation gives CASSQESGEAFF.

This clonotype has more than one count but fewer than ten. CDR3 residues: CSAPRDGGNGELFF. CDR3 coding DNA: TGCAGTGCCCCCCGGGACGGGGGGAACGGGGAGCTGTTTTTT. The chain is built from TRBV20-1 and TRBJ2-2; 7 positions match TRBD2. Looked up from germline, CDR1 is DFQATT and CDR2 is SNEGSKA (reference sequence). The CDR3 consists of 14 residues. Trimming at V came to 6 bases and at J to 7 bases, leaving 11 bases not matched to a gene.

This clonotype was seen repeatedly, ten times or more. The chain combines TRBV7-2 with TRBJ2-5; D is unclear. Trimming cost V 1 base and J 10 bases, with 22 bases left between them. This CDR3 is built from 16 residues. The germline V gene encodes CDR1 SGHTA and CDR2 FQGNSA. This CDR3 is CASSLVKRTDGVSQYF. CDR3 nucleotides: TGTGCCAGCAGCTTAGTCAAAAGGACCGATGGTGTAAGCCAGTACTTC.

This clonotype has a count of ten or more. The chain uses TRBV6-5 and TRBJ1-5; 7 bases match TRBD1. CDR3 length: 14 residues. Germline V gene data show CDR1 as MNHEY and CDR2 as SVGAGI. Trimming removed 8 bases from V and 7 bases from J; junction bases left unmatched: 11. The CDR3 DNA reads TGTGCCAGCCAAAAGGGGACAGTGGGACAGCCCCAGCATTTT. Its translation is CASQKGTVGQPQHF.

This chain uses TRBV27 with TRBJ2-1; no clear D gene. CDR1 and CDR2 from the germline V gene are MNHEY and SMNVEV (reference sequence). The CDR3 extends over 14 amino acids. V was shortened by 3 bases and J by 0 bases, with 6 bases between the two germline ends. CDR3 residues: CASSFWGSYNEQFF. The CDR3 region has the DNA TGTGCCAGCAGTTTCTGGGGCTCCTACAATGAGCAGTTCTTC.

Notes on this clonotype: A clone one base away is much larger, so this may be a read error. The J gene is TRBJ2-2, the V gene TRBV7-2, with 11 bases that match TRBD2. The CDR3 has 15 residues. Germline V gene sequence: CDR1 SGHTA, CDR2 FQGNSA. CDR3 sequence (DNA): TGTGCCAGCAATAGAGGGACTAGCGGCACCGGGGTGCTGTTTTTT. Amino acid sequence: CASNRGTSGTGVLFF.

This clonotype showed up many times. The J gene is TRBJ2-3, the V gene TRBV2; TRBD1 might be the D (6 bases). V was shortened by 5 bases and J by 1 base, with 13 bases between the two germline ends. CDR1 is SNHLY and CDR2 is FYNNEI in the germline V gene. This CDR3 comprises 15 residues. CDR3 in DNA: TGTGCCAGCAGTAACAGGGAATGGGGCACAGATACGCAGTATTTT. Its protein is CASSNREWGTDTQYF.

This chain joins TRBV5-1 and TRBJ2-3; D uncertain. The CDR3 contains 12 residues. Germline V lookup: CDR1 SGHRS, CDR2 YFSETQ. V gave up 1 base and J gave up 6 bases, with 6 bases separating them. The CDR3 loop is CASSLYWDTQYF. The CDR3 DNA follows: TGCGCCAGCAGCTTGTACTGGGATACGCAGTATTTT.

The CDR3 DNA reads TGCGCCAGCAGCGGGAGCGGGGGGGACACAGATACGCAGTATTTT. It translates to CASSGSGGDTDTQYF. This chain uses TRBV5-1 with TRBJ2-3; the match to TRBD2 covers 10 bases. J was trimmed by 2 bases and V by 4 bases; bases with no gene match: 4. The germline V gene has CDR1 SGHRS and CDR2 YFSETQ. This CDR3 is built from 15 residues.

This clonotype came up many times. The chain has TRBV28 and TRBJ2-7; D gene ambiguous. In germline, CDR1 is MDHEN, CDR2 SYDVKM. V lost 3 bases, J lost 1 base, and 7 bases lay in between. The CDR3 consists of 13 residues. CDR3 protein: CASSFVGSYEQYF. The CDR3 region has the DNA TGTGCCAGCAGTTTTGTGGGATCCTACGAGCAGTACTTC.

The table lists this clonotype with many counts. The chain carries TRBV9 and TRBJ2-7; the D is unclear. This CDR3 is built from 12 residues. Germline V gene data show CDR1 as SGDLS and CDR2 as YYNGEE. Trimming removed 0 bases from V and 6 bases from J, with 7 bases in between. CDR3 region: CASSVDGREQYF. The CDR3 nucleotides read TGTGCCAGCAGCGTAGACGGGCGCGAGCAGTACTTC.

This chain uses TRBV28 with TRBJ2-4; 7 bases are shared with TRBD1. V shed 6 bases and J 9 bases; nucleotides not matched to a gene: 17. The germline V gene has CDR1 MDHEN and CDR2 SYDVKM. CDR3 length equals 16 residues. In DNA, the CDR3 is TGTGCCAGCAGAGGTTCGGGACAGCCAAAAAAAGGCATTCAGTACTTC. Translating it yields CASRGSGQPKKGIQYF.

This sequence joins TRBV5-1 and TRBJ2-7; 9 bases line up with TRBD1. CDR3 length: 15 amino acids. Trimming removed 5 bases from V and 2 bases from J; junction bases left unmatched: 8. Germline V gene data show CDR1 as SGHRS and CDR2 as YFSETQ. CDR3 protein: CASSPTGGIPYEQYF. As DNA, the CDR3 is TGCGCCAGCAGTCCGACAGGGGGGATCCCCTACGAGCAGTACTTC.

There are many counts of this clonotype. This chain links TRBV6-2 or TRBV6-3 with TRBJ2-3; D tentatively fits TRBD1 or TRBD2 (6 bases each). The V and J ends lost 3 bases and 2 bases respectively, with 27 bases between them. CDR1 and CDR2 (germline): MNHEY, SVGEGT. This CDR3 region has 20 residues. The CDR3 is CASSYSGHRTGARTTDTQYF. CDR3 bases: TGTGCCAGCAGTTATTCGGGACATCGGACGGGGGCTAGGACCACAGATACGCAGTATTTT.

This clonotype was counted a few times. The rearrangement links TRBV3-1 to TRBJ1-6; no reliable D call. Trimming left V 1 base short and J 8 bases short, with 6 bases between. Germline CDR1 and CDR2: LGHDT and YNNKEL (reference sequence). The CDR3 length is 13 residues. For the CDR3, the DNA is TGTGCCAGCAGCCAAGGAACGGATTCACCCCTCCACTTT. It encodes CASSQGTDSPLHF.

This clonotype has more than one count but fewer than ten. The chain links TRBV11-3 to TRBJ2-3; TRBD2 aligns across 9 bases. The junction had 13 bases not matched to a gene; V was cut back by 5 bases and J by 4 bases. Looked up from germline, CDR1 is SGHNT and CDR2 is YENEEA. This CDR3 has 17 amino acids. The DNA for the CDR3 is TGTGCCAGCAGCCTCTTTCGTTCTAGCGGGGATGCAGATACGCAGTATTTT. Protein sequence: CASSLFRSSGDADTQYF.

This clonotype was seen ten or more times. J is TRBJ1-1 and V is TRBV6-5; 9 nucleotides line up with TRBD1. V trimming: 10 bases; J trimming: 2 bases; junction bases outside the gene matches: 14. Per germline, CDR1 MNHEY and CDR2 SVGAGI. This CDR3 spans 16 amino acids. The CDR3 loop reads CATSGQGRVFNTEAFF. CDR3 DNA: TGTGCCACATCGGGACAGGGCCGAGTGTTCAACACTGAAGCTTTCTTT.

The CDR3 DNA reads TGCGCCAGCAGCTTGGTGGTTGGACAACCAGAGACCCAGTACTTC. Translating it yields CASSLVVGQPETQYF. V is TRBV5-1 and J is TRBJ2-5; D may be TRBD1 (5 bases). CDR3 length equals 15 residues. The germline gives CDR1 SGHRS, CDR2 YFSETQ. The V gene lost 0 bases and the J gene lost 4 bases, with 13 bases spanning the gap. Filled out from reference TRBV5-1 and TRBJ2-5, the complete variable domain reads KAGVTQTPRYLIKTRGQQVTLSCSPISGHRSVSWYQQTPGQGLQFLFEYFSETQRNKGNFPGRFSGRQFSNSRSEMNVSTLELGDSALYLCASSLVVGQPETQYFGPGTRLLVL.

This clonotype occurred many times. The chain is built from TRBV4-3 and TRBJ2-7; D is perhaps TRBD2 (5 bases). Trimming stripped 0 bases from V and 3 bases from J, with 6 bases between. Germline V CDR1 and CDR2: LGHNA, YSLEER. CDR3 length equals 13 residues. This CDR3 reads CASSQDRGYEQYF. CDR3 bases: TGCGCCAGCAGCCAAGATCGGGGCTACGAGCAGTACTTC.

The CDR3 region is CSARDHSQGPGYTF. CDR3 bases: TGCAGTGCTAGAGATCATTCACAGGGCCCTGGCTACACCTTC. This chain uses TRBV20-1 with TRBJ1-2; possible D gene TRBD1, 6 bases. In germline, CDR1 is DFQATT, CDR2 SNEGSKA (reference sequence). This CDR3 region has 14 residues. V gave up 0 bases and J gave up 7 bases, with 15 bases separating them.

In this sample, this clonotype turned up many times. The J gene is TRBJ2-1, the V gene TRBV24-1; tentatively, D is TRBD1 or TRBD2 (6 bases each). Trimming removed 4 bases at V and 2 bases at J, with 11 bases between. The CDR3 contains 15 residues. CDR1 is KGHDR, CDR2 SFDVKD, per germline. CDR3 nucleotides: TGTGCCACCAGTGACCCGGGGGCCACCTACAATGAGCAGTTCTTC. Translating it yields CATSDPGATYNEQFF.

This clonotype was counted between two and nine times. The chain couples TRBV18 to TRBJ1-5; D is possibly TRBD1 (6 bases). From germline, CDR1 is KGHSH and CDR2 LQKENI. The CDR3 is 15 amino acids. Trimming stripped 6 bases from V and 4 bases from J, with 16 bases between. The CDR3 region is CASSPGSGANQPQHF. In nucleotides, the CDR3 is TGTGCCAGCTCGCCAGGCTCAGGGGCAAATCAGCCCCAGCATTTT.